This T cell receptor (beta chain) was sequenced for a study of T cell responses to AZD1222 COVID-19 vaccine. Comments on this clone: Its antigen is as yet unknown.

Regarding the study as a whole: Spike-specific TCR breadth and depth rose after two AZD1222 doses. Females outnumbered males among donors, who were mostly white British; clonal diversity was possibly underestimated. CD4 TCRs linked to vaccination spanned spike, dominating at 160-218 and 743-854. Only a handful of AZD1222 recipients, more than 5 in all, had baseline seropositivity.

Clones were sequenced by immunoSEQ multiplex PCR, and TCRdb holds only the in-frame ones, with some missing. The sample contains 100,000 to 120,000 clones, roughly 90% of which appear only once. This CDR3 region has 13 residues. Deletions cut 2 bases from V and 3 bases from J, with 7 bases between. Per germline, CDR1 MNHEY and CDR2 SVGAGI. V gene TRBV6-5 combines with J gene TRBJ1-1; tentative D call: TRBD1 (5 bases). The source is an adult in good health. The specimen was peripheral blood, collected on day 0 of AZD1222 vaccination. The DNA of the CDR3 is TGTGCCAGCAGTTACCGCAGGGACACTGAAGCTTTCTTT. Amino acid sequence: CASSYRRDTEAFF.